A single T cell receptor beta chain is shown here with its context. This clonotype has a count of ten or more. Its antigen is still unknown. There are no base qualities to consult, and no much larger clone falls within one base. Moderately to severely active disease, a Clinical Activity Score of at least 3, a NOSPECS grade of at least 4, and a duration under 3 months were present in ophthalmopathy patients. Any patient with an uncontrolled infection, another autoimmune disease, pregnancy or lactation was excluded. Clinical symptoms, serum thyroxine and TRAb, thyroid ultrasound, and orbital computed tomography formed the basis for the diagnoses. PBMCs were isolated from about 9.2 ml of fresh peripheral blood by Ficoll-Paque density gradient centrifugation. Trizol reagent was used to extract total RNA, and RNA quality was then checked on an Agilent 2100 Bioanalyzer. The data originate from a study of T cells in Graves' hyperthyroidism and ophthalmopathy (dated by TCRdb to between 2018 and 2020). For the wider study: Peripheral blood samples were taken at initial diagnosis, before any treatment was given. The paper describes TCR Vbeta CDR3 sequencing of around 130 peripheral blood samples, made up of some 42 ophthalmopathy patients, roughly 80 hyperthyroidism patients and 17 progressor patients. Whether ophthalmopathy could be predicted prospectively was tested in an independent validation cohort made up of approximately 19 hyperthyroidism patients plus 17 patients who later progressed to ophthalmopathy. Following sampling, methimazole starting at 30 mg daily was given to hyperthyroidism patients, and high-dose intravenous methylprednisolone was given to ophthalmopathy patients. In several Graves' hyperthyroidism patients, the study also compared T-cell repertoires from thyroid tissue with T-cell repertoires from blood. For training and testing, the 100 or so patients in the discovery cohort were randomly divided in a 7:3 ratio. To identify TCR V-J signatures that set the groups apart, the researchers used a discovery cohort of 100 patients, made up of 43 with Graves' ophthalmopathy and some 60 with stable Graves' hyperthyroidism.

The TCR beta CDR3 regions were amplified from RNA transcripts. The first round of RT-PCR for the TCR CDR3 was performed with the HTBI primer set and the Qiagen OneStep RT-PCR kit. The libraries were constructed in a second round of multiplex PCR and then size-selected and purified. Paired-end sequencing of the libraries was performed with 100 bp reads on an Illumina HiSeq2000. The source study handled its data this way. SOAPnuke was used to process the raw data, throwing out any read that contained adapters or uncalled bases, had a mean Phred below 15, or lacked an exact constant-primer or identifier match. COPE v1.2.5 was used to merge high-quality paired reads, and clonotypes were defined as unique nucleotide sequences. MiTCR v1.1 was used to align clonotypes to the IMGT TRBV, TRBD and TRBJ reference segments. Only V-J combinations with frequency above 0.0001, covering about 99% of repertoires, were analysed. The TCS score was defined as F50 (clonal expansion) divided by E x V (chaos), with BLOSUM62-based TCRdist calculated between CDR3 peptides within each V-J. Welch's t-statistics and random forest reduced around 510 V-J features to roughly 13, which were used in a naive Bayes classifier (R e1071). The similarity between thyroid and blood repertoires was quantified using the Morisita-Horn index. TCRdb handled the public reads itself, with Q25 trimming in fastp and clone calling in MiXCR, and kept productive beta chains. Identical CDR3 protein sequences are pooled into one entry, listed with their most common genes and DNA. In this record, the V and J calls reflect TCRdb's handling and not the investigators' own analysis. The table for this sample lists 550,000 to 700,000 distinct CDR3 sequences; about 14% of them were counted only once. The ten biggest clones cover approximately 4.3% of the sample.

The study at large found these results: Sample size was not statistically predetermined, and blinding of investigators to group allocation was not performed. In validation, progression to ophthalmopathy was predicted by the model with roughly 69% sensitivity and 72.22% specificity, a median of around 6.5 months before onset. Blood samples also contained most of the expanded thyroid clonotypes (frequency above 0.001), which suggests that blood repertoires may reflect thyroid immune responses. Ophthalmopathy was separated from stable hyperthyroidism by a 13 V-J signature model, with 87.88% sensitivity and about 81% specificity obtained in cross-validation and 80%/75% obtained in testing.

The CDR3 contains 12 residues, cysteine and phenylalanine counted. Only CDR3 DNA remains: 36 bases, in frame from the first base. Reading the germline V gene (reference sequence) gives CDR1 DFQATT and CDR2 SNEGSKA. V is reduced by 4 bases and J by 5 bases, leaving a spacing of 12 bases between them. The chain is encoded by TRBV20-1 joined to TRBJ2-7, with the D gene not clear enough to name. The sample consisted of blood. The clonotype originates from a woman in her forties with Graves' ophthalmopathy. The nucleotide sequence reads TGCAGTGCTATCCGAGACAAGAACGAGCAGTACTTC. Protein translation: CSAIRDKNEQYF.